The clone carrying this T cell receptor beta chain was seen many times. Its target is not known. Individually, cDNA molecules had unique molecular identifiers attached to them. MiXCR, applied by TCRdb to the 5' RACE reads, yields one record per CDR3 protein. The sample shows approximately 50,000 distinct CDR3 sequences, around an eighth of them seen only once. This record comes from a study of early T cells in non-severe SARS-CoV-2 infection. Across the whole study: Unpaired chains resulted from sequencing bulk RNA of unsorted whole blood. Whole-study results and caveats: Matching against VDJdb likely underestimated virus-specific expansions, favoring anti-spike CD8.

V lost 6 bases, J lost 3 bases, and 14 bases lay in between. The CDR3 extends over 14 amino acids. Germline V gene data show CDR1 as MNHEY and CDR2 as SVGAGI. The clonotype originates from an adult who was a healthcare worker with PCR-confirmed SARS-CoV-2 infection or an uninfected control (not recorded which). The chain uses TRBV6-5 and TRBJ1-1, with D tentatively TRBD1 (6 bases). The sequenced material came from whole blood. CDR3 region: CASRSPGAYTEAFF. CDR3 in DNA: TGTGCCAGCAGATCCCCAGGGGCGTACACTGAAGCTTTCTTT.